Listed below are T cell receptor beta chains from one sample, sequenced in a study of coeliac disease. Here immunoSEQ multiplex PCR was the method, and the copy in TCRdb shows in-frame clones only, minus some. The table records 5,000 or so clones, 70% to 85% of them present only once. Material for sequencing was lymphocytes from the gut lamina propria. The receptors shown here come from a man between 18 and 29 years old with celiac disease on a gluten-free diet. Both conserved end residues are part of each CDR3.

>TRBV19|TRBJ2-5
CASSIRGQQETQYF
>TRBV6-5|TRBJ1-6
CASSPDWDSPLHF
>TRBV5-1|TRBJ2-7
CASSLLISDEQYF
>TRBV2|TRBJ1-2
CASSVAGLGYGYTF
>TRBV11-3|TRBJ2-1
CASSLTGVQYNEQFF
>TRBV5-4|TRBJ2-7
CASSLVGTVLSYEQYF
>TRBV7-2|TRBJ2-1
CASSLVLSRGDNEQFF
>TRBV19|TRBJ2-1
CASSSLAGALNEQFF
>TRBV7-4|.
CASSINGLAGADLNPTYEQYF
>TRBV6-6|TRBJ2-7
CASSYAGQGYEQYF
>TRBV4-2|.
CASSRGQGKFDEQYF
>TRBV18|TRBJ1-6
CASSTGSDNSPLHF
>TRBV28|TRBJ2-1
CASSLGTLTYEQFF
>TRBV6-5|TRBJ2-5
CASSIAGAPETQYF
>TRBV4-3|TRBJ1-5
CASSIFFGSNQPQHF
>TRBV5-4|TRBJ2-2
CASSFDPGTNTGELFF
>TRBV7-2|TRBJ1-1
CASSLVDRGNTEAFF
>TRBV6-1|TRBJ2-4
CASSGLEGISKNIQYF
>TRBV7-2|TRBJ1-1
CASSLGGGPTEAFF
>TRBV6-6|.
CASSYGTSGVQETQYF
>TRBV18|TRBJ2-7
CASSPGRGQYEQYF
>TRBV6-5|TRBJ2-7
CASSLGQEQYF
>TRBV5-1|TRBJ1-5
CASSLGGVGNQPQHF
>TRBV27|TRBJ2-3
CASSRQVSTDTQYF
>TRBV28|TRBJ1-1
CASSSPIQGYTEAFF
>TRBV7-3|TRBJ1-1
CASTLSGGTEAFF
>TRBV7-9|.
CASSLSAGGYEQYF
>TRBV7-6|TRBJ2-1
CASSLLAGVKGNEQFF
>TRBV7-9|TRBJ1-1
CASSLLTGQNTEAFF
>TRBV19|TRBJ2-7
CASRPGQAYEQYF
>TRBV6-7|TRBJ2-6
CASSYSSGFSGANVLTF
>TRBV6-1|TRBJ1-1
CASRPNQGAGTEAFF
>TRBV7-9|TRBJ2-1
CASSSNRQSSYNEQFF
>TRBV18|TRBJ1-2
CASSQGVGNYGYTF
>TRBV7-2|TRBJ2-2
CASSPRQGASPGELFF
>TRBV7-3|TRBJ1-1
CASSLGQGMNTEAFF
>TRBV4-3|TRBJ1-1
CASKRGLENTEAFF
>TRBV7-6|TRBJ2-1
CASSLDDSSYNEQFF
>TRBV12-5|TRBJ1-5
CASGLYQGDGTGGNQPQHF
>TRBV10-3|TRBJ2-7
CAISETGVIYEQYF
>TRBV5-5|TRBJ2-5
CASSSGTGGAGETQYF
>TRBV5-1|TRBJ2-1
CASSLGQQYNEQFF
>TRBV7-2|TRBJ1-1
CASSLVDRANTEAFF
>TRBV27|TRBJ1-1
CASRPLSEVNTEAFF
>TRBV18|TRBJ2-2
CASSQGPGYTGELFF
>TRBV5-4|TRBJ2-7
CASALGGPGVYEQYF
>TRBV30|TRBJ2-7
CAWSAGTMLYEQYF
>TRBV6-1|TRBJ2-1
CASSEGGPARNEQFF
>TRBV5-5|TRBJ1-2
CASSLFRGTPADGYTF
>TRBV4-3|TRBJ1-2
CASSQDRTNYGYTF